The clone carrying this TCR beta chain was recorded only once. Within the sample, other DNA sequences also encode this same CDR3. V shed 2 bases and J shed 2 bases, with 6 bases lying between them. CDR3 size: 13 residues. Germline V lookup: CDR1 KGHSH, CDR2 LQKENI. The entry originates in a study of blood T cell repertoires in COVID-19. Data came from immunoSEQ multiplex PCR; TCRdb stores just in-frame clones and leaves some out. The sample has 260,000 or so clones, around 85% seen once. Sequencing used PBMCs or T cells enriched from blood (not recorded which). The V call is TRBV18, the J call TRBJ1-1; the D is unclear. This receptor was obtained from a woman aged 50 to 60 who had recovered from COVID-19. The CDR3, as DNA: TGTGCCAGCTCACCAGGGCTCAACACTGAAGCTTTCTTT. This codes for CASSPGLNTEAFF.